Here is one T cell receptor beta chain with its context. V gave up 0 bases and J gave up 5 bases, with 7 bases separating them. Per germline, CDR1 SGHVS and CDR2 FNYEAQ. CDR3 length: 14 residues. The table came from immunoSEQ multiplex PCR; TCRdb's copy has only in-frame clones and leaves some out. The data show around 76,000 clones, roughly 90% seen once. These data originate in a study of OX40 agonist ivuxolimab in advanced cancers. Whole-study context: Three patients showed partial responses: one hepatocellular carcinoma and two cutaneous melanoma cases.

This specimen was CD4+ or CD8+ T cells sorted from blood, taken in a trial of the OX40 agonist ivuxolimab. The J gene is TRBJ2-2, the V gene TRBV7-6; D gene unclear. The receptor comes from an adult with an advanced solid tumor such as melanoma, head and neck, liver or kidney cancer. CDR3 DNA sequence: TGTGCCAGCAGCTTAGCGAAACGAACCGGGGAGCTGTTTTTT. It encodes CASSLAKRTGELFF. Variable domain in full (rest from reference TRBV7-6 and TRBJ2-2): GAGVSQSPRYKVTKRGQDVALRCDPISGHVSLYWYRQALGQGPEFLTYFNYEAQQDKSGLPNDRFSAERPEGSISTLTIQRTEQRDSAMYRCASSLAKRTGELFFGEGSRLTVL.